This T cell receptor (beta chain) was identified in a study of long-term antiretroviral therapy in people with HIV. Overall study results and limits: Against controls, HIV repertoires showed narrower ranges of CDR3 length. On ART adherence, viral resistance or therapy changes, no data were available.

Only one count was recorded for this clone. Its antigen is currently unknown. Trimming shortened V by 3 bases and J by 5 bases, and 15 bases separated the two germline ends. This CDR3 has 15 residues. Germline CDR1 SGHAT, CDR2 FQNNGV. Survey-level immunoSEQ v3.0 assays were run. The data were produced by immunoSEQ multiplex PCR, yet TCRdb's version contains in-frame clones alone and is incomplete. Of under 35,000 clones in the sample, roughly 96% were seen once. This clonotype was obtained from a man under 40 with HIV. V is TRBV11-2 and J is TRBJ2-3, with D possibly called TRBD1 or TRBD2 (6 bases each). The source was unsorted PBMCs, collected 6.6 years after starting antiretroviral therapy. The CDR3 region is CASSFGGGRVDTQYF. In DNA, the CDR3 is TGTGCCAGCAGCTTTGGTGGGGGGCGGGTAGATACGCAGTATTTT.